The 12 T cell receptor beta chains below come from one sample, sequenced in a study of radiation and T cells in renal cell carcinoma. Only in-frame clones appear in the TCRdb table, and some are missing; sequencing was by immunoSEQ multiplex PCR. The table shows more than 150,000 clones, with roughly 87% occurring only once. Stated time point: blood 2 weeks post-SBRT. Regarding treatment: 15 Gy SBRT to primary tumor, nephrectomy 4 weeks later. The sample in question was blood, obtained from a patient whose treatment included radiotherapy and nephrectomy. These receptor sequences come from a woman in her 50s with renal cell carcinoma.

This chain joins TRBV9 and TRBJ2-7; a weak D match, TRBD1 (5 bases). The CDR3 length is 15 residues. The ends were cut back, 0 bases at V and 2 bases at J, with 12 bases in the middle. The germline V gene encodes CDR1 SGDLS and CDR2 YYNGEE. The CDR3 sequence: CASSVGVDSPYEQYF. CDR3 DNA sequence: TGTGCCAGCAGCGTAGGGGTCGACAGTCCCTACGAGCAGTACTTC. The variable domain in full, with the rest retrieved from reference TRBV9 and TRBJ2-7, is DSGVTQTPKHLITATGQRVTLRCSPRSGDLSVYWYQQSLDQGLQFLIQYYNGEERAKGNILERFSAQQFPDLHSELNLSSLELGDSALYFCASSVGVDSPYEQYFGPGTRLTVT.

This clone showed up just a few times. The chain couples TRBV5-1 to TRBJ1-1, with TRBD1 as a possible D gene (6 bases). Trimming stripped 1 base from V and 7 bases from J, with 14 bases between. Germline V gene sequence: CDR1 SGHRS, CDR2 YFSETQ. This CDR3 spans 14 amino acids. CDR3 in DNA: TGCGCCAGCAGCTTGTTGGGGGCCAAGAATGAAGCTTTCTTT. Residues: CASSLLGAKNEAFF.

The chain carries TRBV5-1 and TRBJ1-1, with D perhaps TRBD1 (6 bases). V dropped 0 bases and J dropped 5 bases, with 11 bases sitting between them. Germline CDR1 and CDR2: SGHRS and YFSETQ. The CDR3 covers 14 residues. The CDR3, as DNA: TGCGCCAGCAGCTTGGAAGGCAGGGGAACTGAAGCTTTCTTT. Translated: CASSLEGRGTEAFF.

This chain joins TRBV29-1 and TRBJ2-1, with D maybe TRBD1 (8 bases). CDR3 length equals 14 residues. The germline V and J ends were trimmed by 6 bases and 5 bases, with 17 bases remaining between them. Germline V gene sequence: CDR1 SQVTM, CDR2 ANQGSEA. The CDR3 nucleotides read TGCAGCGTGGGACAGGCCGGGGGGCACAATGAGCAGTTCTTC. Its translation is CSVGQAGGHNEQFF.

The chain has TRBV1 and TRBJ1-5; no check of the table's D call, TRBD1, against the DNA was made. TRBV1 is a pseudogene segment. The CDR3 contains 19 residues. CDR3 amino acids: CTSSQKGTPWWGSNQPQHF. Written as DNA, the CDR3 is TGCACCAGCAGCCAAAAAGGGACACCGTGGTGGGGTAGCAATCAGCCCCAGCATTTT.

The chain combines TRBV6-5 with TRBJ1-2, with D tentatively TRBD1 (6 bases). The length of the CDR3 is 15 residues. Trimming stripped 11 bases from V and 0 bases from J, with 19 bases between. Germline assignment: CDR1 MNHEY and CDR2 SVGAGI. CDR3 amino acids: CASRDTEIANYGYTF. The CDR3, as DNA: TGTGCCTCCAGGGACACTGAGATCGCTAACTATGGCTACACCTTC.

This chain links TRBV7-2 with TRBJ1-2; 8 bases agree with TRBD1. The V and J ends lost 6 bases and 9 bases, in that order; junction bases with no gene match: 9. Germline lookup yields CDR1 SGHTA and CDR2 FQGNSA. CDR3 length: 13 residues. CDR3 nucleotide sequence: TGTGCCAGCAGTTCGGGACAGGAGCTTAGCTACACCTTC. Amino acids: CASSSGQELSYTF.

The table lists this clone with a few counts. The rearrangement joins TRBV19 to TRBJ2-1, with TRBD1 as a possible D gene (5 bases). Germline loops: CDR1 LNHDA, CDR2 SQIVND (reference sequence). This CDR3 contains 14 residues. The germline V and J ends were trimmed by 5 bases and 4 bases, with 12 bases remaining between them. Here the CDR3 DNA reads TGTGCCAGTAGTCACCAGGGCATTTACAATGAGCAGTTCTTC. This sequence encodes CASSHQGIYNEQFF.

The chain employs TRBV19 and TRBJ1-3; D is perhaps TRBD1 (5 bases). CDR3 length equals 14 residues. Trimming removed 5 bases from V and 0 bases from J, with 8 bases in between. Germline values: CDR1 LNHDA, CDR2 SQIVND (reference sequence). The CDR3 sequence: CASSGTHSGNTIYF. The CDR3 DNA reads as TGTGCCAGTAGTGGGACCCACTCTGGAAACACCATATATTTT.

This clone was observed once. V and J are TRBV11-3 and TRBJ1-1; D gene ambiguous. The ends were cut back, 4 bases at V and 11 bases at J, with 14 bases in the middle. The germline V gene encodes CDR1 SGHNT and CDR2 YENEEA. The CDR3 extends over 12 amino acids. The CDR3 spells CASSSGYEKAFF. CDR3 in DNA: TGTGCCAGCAGCTCGGGATACGAGAAGGCTTTCTTT.

The chain has TRBV5-1 and TRBJ2-1; TRBD2 agrees at 9 bases. V trimming: 0 bases; J trimming: 7 bases; junction bases outside the gene matches: 5. The CDR3 is 15 amino acids. CDR1 and CDR2 from the germline V gene are SGHRS and YFSETQ. The CDR3 spells CASSLVLAGMNEQFF. The CDR3 DNA follows: TGCGCCAGCAGCTTGGTTCTAGCGGGGATGAATGAGCAGTTCTTC.

This clone was seen just once. The chain carries TRBV19 and TRBJ2-2, with 9 bases fitting TRBD1. There are 15 residues in the CDR3. The ends lost 6 bases at V and 5 bases at J; junction bases unmatched: 7. Germline-derived CDR1 and CDR2 are LNHDA and SQIVND (reference sequence). The CDR3 DNA is TGTGCCAGTAGGCGAGACAGGGGGATAACCGGGGAGCTGTTTTTT. Translating it yields CASRRDRGITGELFF.